This T cell receptor beta chain originates from a study of Graves' ophthalmopathy and Graves' hyperthyroidism. Using RNA transcripts, the TCR beta CDR3 regions were amplified. First-round RT-PCR relied on HTBI primers, and a second-round multiplex PCR came next. MiXCR, run by TCRdb on the multiplex PCR reads, gives a single entry per CDR3 protein. Seen here are 170,000 or so distinct CDR3 sequences, around two fifths observed once, and the top ten hold approximately 9%. The V and J ends lost 3 bases and 4 bases respectively, with 9 bases between them. The germline gives CDR1 GTSNPN, CDR2 SVGIG (reference sequence). The CDR3 runs to 12 residues. Reliance was placed on clinical symptoms, serum thyroxine, TRAb, thyroid ultrasound and orbital computed tomography for diagnosis. As the starting material, more than 8 ml of fresh peripheral blood yielded the PBMCs. This clonotype has at least ten counts.

The sequence was collected from a man between 25 and 39 years old with Graves' ophthalmopathy. The gene calls are TRBV30 and TRBJ2-5; tentatively, D is TRBD1 or TRBD2 (5 bases each). The sequenced sample was peripheral blood. The CDR3 DNA reads TGTGCCTGGAGGGCAGGGAGAGAGACCCAGTACTTC. Protein product: CAWRAGRETQYF.